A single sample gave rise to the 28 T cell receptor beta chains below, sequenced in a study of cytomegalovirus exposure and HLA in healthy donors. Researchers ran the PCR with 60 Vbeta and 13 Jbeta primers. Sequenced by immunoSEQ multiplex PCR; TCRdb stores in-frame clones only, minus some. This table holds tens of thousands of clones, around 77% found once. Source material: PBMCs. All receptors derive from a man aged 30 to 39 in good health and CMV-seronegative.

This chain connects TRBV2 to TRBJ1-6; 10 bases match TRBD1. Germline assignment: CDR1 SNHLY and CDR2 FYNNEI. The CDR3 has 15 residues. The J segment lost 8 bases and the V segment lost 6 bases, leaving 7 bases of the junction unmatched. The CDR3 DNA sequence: TGTGCCAGCAGCGAACCGGGACAGGGGCATTCACCCCTCCACTTT. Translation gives CASSEPGQGHSPLHF. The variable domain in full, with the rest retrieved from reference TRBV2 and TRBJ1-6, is EPEVTQTPSHQVTQMGQEVILRCVPISNHLYFYWYRQILGQKVEFLVSFYNNEISEKSEIFDDQFSVERPDGSNFTLKIRSTKLEDSAMYFCASSEPGQGHSPLHFGNGTRLTVT.

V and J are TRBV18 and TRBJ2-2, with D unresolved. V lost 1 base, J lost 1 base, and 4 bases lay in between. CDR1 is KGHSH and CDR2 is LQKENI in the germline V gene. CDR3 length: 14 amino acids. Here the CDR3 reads CASSPQQNTGELFF. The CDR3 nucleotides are TGTGCCAGCTCACCACAACAGAACACCGGGGAGCTGTTTTTT.

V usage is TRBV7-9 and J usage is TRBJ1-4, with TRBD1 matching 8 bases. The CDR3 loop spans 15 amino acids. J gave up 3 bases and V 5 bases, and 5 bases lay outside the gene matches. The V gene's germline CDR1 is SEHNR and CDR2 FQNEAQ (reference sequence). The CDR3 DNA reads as TGTGCCAGCAGCCCGAACAGGGGGTCTAATGAAAAACTGTTTTTT. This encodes CASSPNRGSNEKLFF.

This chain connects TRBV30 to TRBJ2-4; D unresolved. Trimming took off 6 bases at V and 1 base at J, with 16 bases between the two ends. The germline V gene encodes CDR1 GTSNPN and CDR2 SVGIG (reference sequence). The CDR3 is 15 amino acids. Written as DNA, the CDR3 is TGTGCCTGCAGTACAGCACCTCGGGCCAAAAACATTCAGTACTTC. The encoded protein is CACSTAPRAKNIQYF.

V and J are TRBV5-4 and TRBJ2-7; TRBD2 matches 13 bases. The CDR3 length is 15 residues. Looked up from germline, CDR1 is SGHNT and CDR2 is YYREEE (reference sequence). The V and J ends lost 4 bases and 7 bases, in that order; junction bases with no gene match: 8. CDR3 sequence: CASSVTSGGAEEQYF. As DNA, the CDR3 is TGTGCCAGCAGCGTTACTAGCGGGGGGGCTGAGGAGCAGTACTTC.

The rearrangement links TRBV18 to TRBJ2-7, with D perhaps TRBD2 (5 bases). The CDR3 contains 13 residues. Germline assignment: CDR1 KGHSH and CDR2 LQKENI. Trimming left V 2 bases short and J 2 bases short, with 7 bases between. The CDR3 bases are TGTGCCAGCTCACCAGCCGGGACCTACGAGCAGTACTTC. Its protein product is CASSPAGTYEQYF.

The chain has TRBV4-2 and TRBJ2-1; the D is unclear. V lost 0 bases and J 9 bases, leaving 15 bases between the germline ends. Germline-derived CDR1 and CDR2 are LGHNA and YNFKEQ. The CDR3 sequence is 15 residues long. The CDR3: CASSQEEATPGEQFF. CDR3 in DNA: TGTGCCAGCAGCCAAGAAGAAGCAACCCCGGGTGAGCAGTTCTTC.

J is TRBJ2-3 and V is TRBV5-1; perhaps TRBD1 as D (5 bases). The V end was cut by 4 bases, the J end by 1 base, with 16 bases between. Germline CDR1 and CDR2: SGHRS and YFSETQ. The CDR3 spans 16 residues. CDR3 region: CASSTTAPAGTDTQYF. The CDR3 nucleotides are TGCGCCAGCAGCACGACAGCCCCGGCCGGCACAGATACGCAGTATTTT.

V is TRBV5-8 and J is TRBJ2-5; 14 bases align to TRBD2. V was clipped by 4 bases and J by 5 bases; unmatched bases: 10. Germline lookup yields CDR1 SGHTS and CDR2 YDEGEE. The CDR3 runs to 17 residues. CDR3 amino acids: CASSDRLAGGPRETQYF. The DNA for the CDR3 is TGTGCCAGCAGCGATAGACTAGCGGGAGGGCCGCGTGAGACCCAGTACTTC.

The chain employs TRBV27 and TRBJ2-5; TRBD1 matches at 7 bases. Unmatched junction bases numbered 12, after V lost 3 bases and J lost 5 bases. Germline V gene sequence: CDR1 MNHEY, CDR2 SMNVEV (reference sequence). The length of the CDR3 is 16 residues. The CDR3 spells CASSLAYIQGVETQYF. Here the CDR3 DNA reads TGTGCCAGCAGTTTGGCCTACATTCAGGGGGTCGAGACCCAGTACTTC.

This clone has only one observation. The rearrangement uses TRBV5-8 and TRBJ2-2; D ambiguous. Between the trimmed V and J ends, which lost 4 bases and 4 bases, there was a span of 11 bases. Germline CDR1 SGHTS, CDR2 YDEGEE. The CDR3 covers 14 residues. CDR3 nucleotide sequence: TGTGCCAGCAGCCCCCGGGTGAGCACCGGGGAGCTGTTTTTT. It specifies CASSPRVSTGELFF.

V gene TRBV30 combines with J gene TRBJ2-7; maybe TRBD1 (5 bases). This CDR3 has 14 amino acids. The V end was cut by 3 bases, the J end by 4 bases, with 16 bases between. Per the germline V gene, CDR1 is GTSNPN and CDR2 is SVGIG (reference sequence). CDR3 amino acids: CAWSLEDKVYEQYF. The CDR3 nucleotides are TGTGCCTGGAGCTTAGAGGACAAAGTTTACGAGCAGTACTTC.

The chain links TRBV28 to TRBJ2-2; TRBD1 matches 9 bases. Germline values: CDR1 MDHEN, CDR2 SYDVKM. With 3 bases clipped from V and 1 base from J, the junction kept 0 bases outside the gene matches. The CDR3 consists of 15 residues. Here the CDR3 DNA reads TGTGCCAGCAGTTTGGGACAGGGGAACACCGGGGAGCTGTTTTTT. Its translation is CASSLGQGNTGELFF.

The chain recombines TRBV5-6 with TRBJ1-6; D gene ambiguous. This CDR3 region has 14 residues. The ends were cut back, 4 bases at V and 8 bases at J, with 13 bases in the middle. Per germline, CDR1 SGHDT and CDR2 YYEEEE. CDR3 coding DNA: TGTGCCAGCAGCCGCAACGGGTATGATTCACCCCTCCACTTT. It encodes CASSRNGYDSPLHF.

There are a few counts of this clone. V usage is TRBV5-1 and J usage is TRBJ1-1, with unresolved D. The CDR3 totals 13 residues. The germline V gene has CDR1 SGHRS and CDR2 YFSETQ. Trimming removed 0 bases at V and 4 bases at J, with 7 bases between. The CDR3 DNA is TGCGCCAGCAGCTTGGGTACGCGCACTGAAGCTTTCTTT. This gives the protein CASSLGTRTEAFF.

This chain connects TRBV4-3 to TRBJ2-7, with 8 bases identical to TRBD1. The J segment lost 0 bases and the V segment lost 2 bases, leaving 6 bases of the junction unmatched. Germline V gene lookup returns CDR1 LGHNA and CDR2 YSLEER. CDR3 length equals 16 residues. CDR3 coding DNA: TGCGCCAGCAGCCAACATCGCAGGGGGCACTCCTACGAGCAGTACTTC. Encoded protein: CASSQHRRGHSYEQYF.

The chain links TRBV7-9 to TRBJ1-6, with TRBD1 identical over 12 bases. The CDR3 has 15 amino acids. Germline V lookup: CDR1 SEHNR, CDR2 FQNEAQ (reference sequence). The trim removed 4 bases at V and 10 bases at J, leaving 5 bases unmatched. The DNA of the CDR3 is TGTGCCAGCAGCTCGTCGGGACAGGGGGCATCACCCCTCCACTTT. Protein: CASSSSGQGASPLHF.

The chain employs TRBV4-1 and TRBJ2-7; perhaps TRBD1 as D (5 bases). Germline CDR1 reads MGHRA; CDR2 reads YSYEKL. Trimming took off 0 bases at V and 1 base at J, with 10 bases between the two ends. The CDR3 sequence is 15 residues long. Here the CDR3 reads CASSQDGAGSYEQYF. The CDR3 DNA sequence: TGCGCCAGCAGCCAAGATGGGGCAGGGTCCTACGAGCAGTACTTC.

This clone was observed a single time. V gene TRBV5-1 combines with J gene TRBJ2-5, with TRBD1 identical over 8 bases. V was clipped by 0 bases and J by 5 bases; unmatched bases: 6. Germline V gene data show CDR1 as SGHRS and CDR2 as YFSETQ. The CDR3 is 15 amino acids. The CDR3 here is CASSLGQGRGETQYF. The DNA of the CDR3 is TGCGCCAGCAGCTTGGGACAGGGGCGCGGCGAGACCCAGTACTTC. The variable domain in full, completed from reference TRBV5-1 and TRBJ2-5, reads KAGVTQTPRYLIKTRGQQVTLSCSPISGHRSVSWYQQTPGQGLQFLFEYFSETQRNKGNFPGRFSGRQFSNSRSEMNVSTLELGDSALYLCASSLGQGRGETQYFGPGTRLLVL.

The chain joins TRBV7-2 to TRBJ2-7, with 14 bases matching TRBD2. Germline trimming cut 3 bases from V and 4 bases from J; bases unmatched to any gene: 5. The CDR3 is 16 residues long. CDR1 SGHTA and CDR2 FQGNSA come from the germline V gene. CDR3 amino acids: CASSLGTSGSLYEQYF. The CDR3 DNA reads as TGTGCCAGCAGCTTGGGGACTAGCGGGAGTTTATACGAGCAGTACTTC.

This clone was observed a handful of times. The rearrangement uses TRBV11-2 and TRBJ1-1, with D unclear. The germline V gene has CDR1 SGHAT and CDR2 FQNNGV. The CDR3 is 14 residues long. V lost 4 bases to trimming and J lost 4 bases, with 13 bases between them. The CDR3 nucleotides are TGTGCCAGCAGCTGGCGGCTGGGAGGCACTGAAGCTTTCTTT. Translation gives CASSWRLGGTEAFF.

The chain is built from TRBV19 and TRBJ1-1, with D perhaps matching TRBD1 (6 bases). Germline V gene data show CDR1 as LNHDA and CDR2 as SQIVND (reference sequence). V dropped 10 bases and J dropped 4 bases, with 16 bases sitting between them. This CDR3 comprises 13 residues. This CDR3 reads CATGDRTSTEAFF. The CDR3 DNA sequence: TGTGCCACCGGTGACAGGACTAGCACTGAAGCTTTCTTT.

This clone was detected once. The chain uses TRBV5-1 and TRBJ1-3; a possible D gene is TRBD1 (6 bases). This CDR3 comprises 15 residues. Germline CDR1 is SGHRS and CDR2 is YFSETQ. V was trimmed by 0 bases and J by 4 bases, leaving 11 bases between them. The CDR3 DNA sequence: TGCGCCAGCAGCTTGGGCCAGGGGACCGGAAACACCATATATTTT. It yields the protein CASSLGQGTGNTIYF.

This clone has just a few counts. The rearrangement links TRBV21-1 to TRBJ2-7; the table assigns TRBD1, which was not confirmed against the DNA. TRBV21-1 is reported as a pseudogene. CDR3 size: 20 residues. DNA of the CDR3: TGTGCCAGCATCCTAGGAAGGAATGACAGCAACCGCGGAATGGGCTACGAGCAGTACTTC. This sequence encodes CASILGRNDSNRGMGYEQYF.

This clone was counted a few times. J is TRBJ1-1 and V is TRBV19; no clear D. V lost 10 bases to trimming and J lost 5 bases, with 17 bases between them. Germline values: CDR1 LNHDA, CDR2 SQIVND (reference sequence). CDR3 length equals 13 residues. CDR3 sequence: CATYEAPGTEAFF. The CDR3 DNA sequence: TGTGCCACCTATGAGGCCCCGGGGACTGAAGCTTTCTTT. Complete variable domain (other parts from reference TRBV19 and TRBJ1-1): DGGITQSPKYLFRKEGQNVTLSCEQNLNHDAMYWYRQDPGQGLRLIYYSQIVNDFQKGDIAEGYSVSREKKESFPLTVTSAQKNPTAFYLCATYEAPGTEAFFGQGTRLTVV.

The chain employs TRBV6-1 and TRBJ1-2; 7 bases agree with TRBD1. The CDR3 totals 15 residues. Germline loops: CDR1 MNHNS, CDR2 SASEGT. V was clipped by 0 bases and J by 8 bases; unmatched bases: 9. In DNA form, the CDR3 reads TGTGCCAGCAGTGAAGCCCCAACAGGGGAAGGGGGCTACACCTTC. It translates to CASSEAPTGEGGYTF.

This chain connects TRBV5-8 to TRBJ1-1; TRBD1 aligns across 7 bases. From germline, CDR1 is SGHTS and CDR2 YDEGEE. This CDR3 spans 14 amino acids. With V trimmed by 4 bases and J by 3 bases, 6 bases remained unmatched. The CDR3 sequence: CASSRETGYTEAFF. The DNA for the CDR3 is TGTGCCAGCAGCAGGGAGACAGGGTACACTGAAGCTTTCTTT. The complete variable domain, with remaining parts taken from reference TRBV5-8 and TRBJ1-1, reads EAGVTQSPTHLIKTRGQQATLRCSPISGHTSVYWYQQALGLGLQFLLWYDEGEERNRGNFPPRFSGRQFPNYSSELNVNALELEDSALYLCASSRETGYTEAFFGQGTRLTVV.

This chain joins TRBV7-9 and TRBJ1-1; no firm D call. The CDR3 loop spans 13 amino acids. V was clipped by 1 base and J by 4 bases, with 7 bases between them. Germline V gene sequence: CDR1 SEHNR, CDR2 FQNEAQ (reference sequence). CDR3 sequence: CASSLGPLTEAFF. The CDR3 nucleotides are TGTGCCAGCAGCTTAGGGCCCCTCACTGAAGCTTTCTTT.